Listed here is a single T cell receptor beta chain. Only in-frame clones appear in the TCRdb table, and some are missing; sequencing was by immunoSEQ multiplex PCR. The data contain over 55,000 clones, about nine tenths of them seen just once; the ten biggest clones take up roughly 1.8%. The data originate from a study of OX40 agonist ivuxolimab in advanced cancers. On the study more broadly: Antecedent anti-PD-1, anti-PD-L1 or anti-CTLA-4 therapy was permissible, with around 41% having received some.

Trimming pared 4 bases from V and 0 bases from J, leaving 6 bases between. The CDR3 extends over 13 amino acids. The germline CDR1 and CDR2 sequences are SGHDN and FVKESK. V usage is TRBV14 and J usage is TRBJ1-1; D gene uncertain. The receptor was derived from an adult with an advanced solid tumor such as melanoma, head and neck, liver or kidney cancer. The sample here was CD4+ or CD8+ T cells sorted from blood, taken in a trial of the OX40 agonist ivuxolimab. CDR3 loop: CASSRTLNTEAFF. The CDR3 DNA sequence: TGTGCCAGCAGCCGCACCTTGAACACTGAAGCTTTCTTT.